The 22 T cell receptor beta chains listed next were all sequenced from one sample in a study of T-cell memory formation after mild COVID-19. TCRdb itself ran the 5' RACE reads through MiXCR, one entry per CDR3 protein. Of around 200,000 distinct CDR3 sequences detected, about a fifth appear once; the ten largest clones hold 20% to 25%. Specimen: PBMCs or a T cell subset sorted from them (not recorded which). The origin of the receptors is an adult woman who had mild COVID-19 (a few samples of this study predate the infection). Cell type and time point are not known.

For the CDR3, the DNA is TGTGCCAGCAGCTTCCGGGACAGACCGTACCAAGAGACCCAGTACTTC. This codes for CASSFRDRPYQETQYF. V is TRBV7-8 and J is TRBJ2-5; 7 nucleotides align to TRBD1. The CDR3 loop spans 16 amino acids. The V and J ends lost 3 bases and 0 bases, in that order; junction bases with no gene match: 7. The germline V gene encodes CDR1 SGHVS and CDR2 FQNEAQ.

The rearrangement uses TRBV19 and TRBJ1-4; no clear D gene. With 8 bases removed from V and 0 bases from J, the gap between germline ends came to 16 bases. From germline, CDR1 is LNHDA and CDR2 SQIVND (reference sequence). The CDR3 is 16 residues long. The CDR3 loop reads CASSNDHGATNEKLFF. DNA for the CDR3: TGTGCCAGTTCCAACGATCACGGTGCAACTAATGAAAAACTGTTTTTT.

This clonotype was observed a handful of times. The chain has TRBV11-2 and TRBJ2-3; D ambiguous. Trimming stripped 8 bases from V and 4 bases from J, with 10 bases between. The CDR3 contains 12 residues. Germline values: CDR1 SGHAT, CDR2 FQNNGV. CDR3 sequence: CASSQMADTQYF. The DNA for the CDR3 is TGTGCCAGCTCGCAGATGGCAGATACGCAGTATTTT.

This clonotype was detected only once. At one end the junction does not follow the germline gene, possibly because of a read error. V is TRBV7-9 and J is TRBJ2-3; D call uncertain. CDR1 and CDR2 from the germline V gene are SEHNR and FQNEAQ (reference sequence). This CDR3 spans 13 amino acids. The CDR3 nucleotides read TGTGACAGCAGCTTACTGGTCACAGATACGCAGTATTTT. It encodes CDSSLLVTDTQYF. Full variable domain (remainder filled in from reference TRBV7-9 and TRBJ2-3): DTGVSQNPRHKITKRGQNVTFRCDPISEHNRLYWYRQTLGQGPEFLTYFQNEAQLEKSRLLSDRFSAERPKGSFSTLEIQRTEQGDSAMYLCDSSLLVTDTQYFGPGTRLTVL.

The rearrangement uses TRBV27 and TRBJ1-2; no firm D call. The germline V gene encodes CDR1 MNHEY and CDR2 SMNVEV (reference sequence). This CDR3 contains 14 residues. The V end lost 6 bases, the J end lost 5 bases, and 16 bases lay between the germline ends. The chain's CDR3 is CASRVSKGGYGYTF. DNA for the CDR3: TGTGCCAGCAGGGTATCCAAAGGAGGGTATGGCTACACCTTC.

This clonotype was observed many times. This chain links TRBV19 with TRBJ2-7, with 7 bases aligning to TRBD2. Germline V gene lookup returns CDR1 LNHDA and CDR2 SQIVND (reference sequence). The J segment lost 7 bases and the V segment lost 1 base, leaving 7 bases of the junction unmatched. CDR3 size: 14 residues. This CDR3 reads CASSIVGGSEEQYF. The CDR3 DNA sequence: TGTGCCAGTAGTATAGTTGGCGGGAGCGAAGAGCAGTACTTC.

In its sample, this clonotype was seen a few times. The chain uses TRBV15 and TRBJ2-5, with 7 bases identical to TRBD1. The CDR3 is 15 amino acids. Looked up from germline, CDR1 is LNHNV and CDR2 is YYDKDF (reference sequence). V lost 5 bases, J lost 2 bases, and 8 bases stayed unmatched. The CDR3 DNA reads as TGTGCCACCAGCGTACACCGGGACAGACAAGAGACCCAGTACTTC. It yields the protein CATSVHRDRQETQYF.

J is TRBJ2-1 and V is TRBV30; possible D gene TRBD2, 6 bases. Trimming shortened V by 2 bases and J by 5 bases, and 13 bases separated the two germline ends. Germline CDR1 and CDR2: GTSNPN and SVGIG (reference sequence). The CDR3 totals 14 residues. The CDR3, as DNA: TGTGCCTGGAGTCTGGCGGGATTGGACAATGAGCAGTTCTTC. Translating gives CAWSLAGLDNEQFF.

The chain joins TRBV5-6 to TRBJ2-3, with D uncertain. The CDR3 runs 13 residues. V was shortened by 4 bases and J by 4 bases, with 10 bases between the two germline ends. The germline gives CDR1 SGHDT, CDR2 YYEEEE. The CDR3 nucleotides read TGTGCCAGCAGCGCGACTGGGGCAGATACGCAGTATTTT. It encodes CASSATGADTQYF.

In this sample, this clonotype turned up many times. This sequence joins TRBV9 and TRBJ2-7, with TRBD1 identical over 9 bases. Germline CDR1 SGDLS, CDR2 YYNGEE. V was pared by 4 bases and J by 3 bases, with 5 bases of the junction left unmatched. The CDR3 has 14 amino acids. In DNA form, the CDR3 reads TGTGCCAGCAGCCCGGGACAGGGCGGCTACGAGCAGTACTTC. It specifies CASSPGQGGYEQYF.

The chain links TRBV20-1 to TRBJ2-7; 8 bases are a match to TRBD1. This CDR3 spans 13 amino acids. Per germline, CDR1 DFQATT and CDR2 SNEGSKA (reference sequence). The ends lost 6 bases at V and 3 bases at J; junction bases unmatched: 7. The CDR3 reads CSADQGASYEQYF. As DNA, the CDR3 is TGCAGTGCCGACCAGGGGGCCAGCTACGAGCAGTACTTC.

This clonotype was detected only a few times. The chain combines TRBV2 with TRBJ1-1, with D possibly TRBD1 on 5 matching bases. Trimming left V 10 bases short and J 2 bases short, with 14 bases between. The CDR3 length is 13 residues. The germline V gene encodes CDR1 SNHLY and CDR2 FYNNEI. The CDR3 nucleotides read TGTGCCACTGGGGGAACAGTTAACACTGAAGCTTTCTTT. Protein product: CATGGTVNTEAFF. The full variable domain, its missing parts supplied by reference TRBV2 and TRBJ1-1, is EPEVTQTPSHQVTQMGQEVILRCVPISNHLYFYWYRQILGQKVEFLVSFYNNEISEKSEIFDDQFSVERPDGSNFTLKIRSTKLEDSAMYFCATGGTVNTEAFFGQGTRLTVV.

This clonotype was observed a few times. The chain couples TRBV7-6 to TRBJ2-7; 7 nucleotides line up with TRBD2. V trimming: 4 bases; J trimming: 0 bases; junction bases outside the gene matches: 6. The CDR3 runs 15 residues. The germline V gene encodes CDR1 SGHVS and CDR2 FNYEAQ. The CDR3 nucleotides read TGTGCCAGCAGCTCCCGGGGGGTTAGCTCCTACGAGCAGTACTTC. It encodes CASSSRGVSSYEQYF.

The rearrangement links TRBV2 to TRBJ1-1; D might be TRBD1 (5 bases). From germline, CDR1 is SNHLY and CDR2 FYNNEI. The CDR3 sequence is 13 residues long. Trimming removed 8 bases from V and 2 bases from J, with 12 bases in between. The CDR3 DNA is TGTGCCAGCGAGGGGACCGAAAACACTGAAGCTTTCTTT. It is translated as CASEGTENTEAFF.

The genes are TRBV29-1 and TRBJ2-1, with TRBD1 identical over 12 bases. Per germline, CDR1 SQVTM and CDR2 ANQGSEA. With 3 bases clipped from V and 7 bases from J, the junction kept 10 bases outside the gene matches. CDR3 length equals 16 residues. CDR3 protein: CSVDFGGTGGWNEQFF. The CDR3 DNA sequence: TGCAGCGTTGATTTCGGAGGGACAGGGGGCTGGAATGAGCAGTTCTTC.

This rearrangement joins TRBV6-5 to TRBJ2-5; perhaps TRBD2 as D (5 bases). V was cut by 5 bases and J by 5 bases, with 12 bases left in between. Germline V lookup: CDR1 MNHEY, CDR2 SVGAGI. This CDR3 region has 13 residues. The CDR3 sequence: CASSPLGEETQYF. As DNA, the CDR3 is TGTGCCAGCAGTCCCCTTGGGGAGGAGACCCAGTACTTC.

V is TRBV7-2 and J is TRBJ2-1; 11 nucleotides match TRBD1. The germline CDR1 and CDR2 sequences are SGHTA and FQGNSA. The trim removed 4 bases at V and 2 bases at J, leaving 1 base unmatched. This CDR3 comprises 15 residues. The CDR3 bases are TGTGCCAGCAGCTCGGACAGGGGGCCCTACAATGAGCAGTTCTTC. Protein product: CASSSDRGPYNEQFF.

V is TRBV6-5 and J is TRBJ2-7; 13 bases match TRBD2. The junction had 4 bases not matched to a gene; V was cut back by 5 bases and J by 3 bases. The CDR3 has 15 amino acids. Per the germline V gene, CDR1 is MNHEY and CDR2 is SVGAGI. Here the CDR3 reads CASSKGLAGNYEQYF. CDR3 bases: TGTGCCAGCAGTAAGGGACTAGCGGGAAACTACGAGCAGTACTTC.

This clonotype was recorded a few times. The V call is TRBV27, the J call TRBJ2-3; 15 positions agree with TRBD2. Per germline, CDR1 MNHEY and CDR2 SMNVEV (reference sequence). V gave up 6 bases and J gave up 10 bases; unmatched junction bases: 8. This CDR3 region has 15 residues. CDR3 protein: CASSFGLAGGLAQYF. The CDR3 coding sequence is TGTGCCAGCAGCTTCGGACTAGCGGGGGGGCTAGCGCAGTATTTT.

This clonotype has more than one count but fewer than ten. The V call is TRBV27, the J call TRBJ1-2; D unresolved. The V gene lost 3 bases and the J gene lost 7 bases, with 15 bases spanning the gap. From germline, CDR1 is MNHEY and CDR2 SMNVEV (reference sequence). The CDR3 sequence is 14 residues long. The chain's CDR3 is CASSFKGRASGYTF. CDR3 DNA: TGTGCCAGCAGTTTCAAGGGCCGCGCAAGTGGCTACACCTTC.

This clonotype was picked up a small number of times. As DNA, the CDR3 is TGTGCCAGCAGTTATAGCGGGAAAGAGACCCAGTACTTC. Protein product: CASSYSGKETQYF. The chain has TRBV12-3 or TRBV12-4 and TRBJ2-5; 8 positions agree with TRBD2. V was clipped by 4 bases and J by 3 bases; unmatched bases: 1. The CDR3 sequence is 13 residues long.

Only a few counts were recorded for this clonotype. The CDR3 sequence: CASSRVEGETEAFF. The DNA for the CDR3 is TGCGCCAGCAGCCGCGTCGAGGGTGAGACTGAAGCTTTCTTT. The chain couples TRBV5-1 to TRBJ1-1; D gene unclear. Trimming stripped 4 bases from V and 5 bases from J, with 15 bases between. Germline loops: CDR1 SGHRS, CDR2 YFSETQ. The CDR3 runs 14 residues.